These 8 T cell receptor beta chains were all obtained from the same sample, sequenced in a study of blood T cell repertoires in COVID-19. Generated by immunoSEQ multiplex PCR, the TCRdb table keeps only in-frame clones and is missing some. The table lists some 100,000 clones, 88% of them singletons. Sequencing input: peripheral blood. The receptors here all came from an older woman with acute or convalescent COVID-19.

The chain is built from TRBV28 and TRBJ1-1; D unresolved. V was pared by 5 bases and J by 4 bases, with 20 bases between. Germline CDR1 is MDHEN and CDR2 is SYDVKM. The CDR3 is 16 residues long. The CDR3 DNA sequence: TGTGCCAGCAGTGCCGCCCGCTCTCGAGGCGGCACTGAAGCTTTCTTT. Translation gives CASSAARSRGGTEAFF.

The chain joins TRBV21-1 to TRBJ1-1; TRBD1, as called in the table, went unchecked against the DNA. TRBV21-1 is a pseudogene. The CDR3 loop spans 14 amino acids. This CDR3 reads CASSKRGRYTEAFF. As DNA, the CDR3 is TGTGCCAGCAGCAAACGTGGCAGATACACTGAAGCTTTCTTT.

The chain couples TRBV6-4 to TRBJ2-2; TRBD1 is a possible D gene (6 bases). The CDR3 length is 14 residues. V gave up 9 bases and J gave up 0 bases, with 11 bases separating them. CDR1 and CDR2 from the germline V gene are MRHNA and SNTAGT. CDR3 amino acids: CASSDRPNTGELFF. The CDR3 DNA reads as TGTGCCAGTTCGGACAGACCGAACACCGGGGAGCTGTTTTTT.

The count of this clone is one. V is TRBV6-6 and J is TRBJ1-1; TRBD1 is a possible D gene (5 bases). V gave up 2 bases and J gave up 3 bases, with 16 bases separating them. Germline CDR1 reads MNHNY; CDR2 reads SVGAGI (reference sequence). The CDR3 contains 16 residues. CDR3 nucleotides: TGTGCCAGCAGTTACCCCTCAGGGAAAGGGGACACTGAAGCTTTCTTT. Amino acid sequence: CASSYPSGKGDTEAFF.

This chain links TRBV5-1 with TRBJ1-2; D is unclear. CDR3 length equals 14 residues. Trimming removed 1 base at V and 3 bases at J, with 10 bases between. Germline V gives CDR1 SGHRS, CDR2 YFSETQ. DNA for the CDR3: TGCGCCAGCAGCTTGAATAGCCCGGACTATGGCTACACCTTC. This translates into CASSLNSPDYGYTF.

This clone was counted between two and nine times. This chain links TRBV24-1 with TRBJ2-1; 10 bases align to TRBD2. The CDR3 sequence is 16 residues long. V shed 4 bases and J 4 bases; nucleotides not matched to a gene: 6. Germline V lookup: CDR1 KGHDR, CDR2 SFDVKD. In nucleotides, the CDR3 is TGTGCCACCAGTGACCCCGGGACTAGCGCTTACAATGAGCAGTTCTTC. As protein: CATSDPGTSAYNEQFF.

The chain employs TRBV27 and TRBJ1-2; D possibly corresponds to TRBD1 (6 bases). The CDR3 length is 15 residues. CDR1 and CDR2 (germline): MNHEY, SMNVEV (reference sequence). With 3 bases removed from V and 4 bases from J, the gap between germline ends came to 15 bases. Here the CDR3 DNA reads TGTGCCAGCAGTTTCGGAGACAGGCTCGGCTATGGCTACACCTTC. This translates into CASSFGDRLGYGYTF.

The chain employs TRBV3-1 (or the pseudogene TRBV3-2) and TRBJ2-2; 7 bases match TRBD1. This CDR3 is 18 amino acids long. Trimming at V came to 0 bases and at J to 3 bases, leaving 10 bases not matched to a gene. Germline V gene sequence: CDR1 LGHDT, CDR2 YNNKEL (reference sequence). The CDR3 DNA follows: TGTGCCAGCAGCCAAGATTATAGACAGGGTGGGCACACCGGGGAGCTGTTTTTT. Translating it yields CASSQDYRQGGHTGELFF.